This T cell receptor beta chain is from a study of shared clonotypes between healthy human individuals. Germline CDR1 is MDHEN and CDR2 is SYDVKM. The CDR3 is 13 residues long. V lost 2 bases, J lost 1 base, and 2 bases lay in between. Method: immunoSEQ multiplex PCR; TCRdb's copy keeps in-frame clones and lacks some. This table has hundreds of thousands of clones, approximately 79% appearing once. This clone appeared a single time. Other DNA sequences from this sample encode an identical CDR3 as well. This TCR derives from a woman between 25 and 40 years old in good health. The chain has TRBV28 and TRBJ2-2; D unresolved. Input material: memory CD4+ T cells sorted from blood. This sample's subset: CD45RA-negative fraction. CDR3 in amino acids: CASSLGNTGELFF. The CDR3 DNA reads TGTGCCAGCAGTTTAGGGAACACCGGGGAGCTGTTTTTT.